This T cell receptor beta chain was recovered during a study of blood T cell repertoires in COVID-19. Overall study: Spain, Italy and the United States supplied samples that represented acute and convalescent COVID-19. Sources were T cells, B-cell-depleted T cells, or PBMCs; the material itself was cDNA or gDNA.

Under the authors' procedure: By means of reference gene primer amplification, nucleated cell counts were estimated. TCRdb keeps only in-frame clones here, not all; method: immunoSEQ multiplex PCR. Clone size and V and J calls were adopted from that table, with D and trimming inferred from the DNA. The table lists 200,000 to 250,000 clones, about 90% of them singletons. This clone was picked up a small number of times. The CDR3 runs 16 residues. Germline V gene data show CDR1 as MRHNA and CDR2 as SNTAGT. The V segment lost 5 bases and the J segment 0 bases; nucleotides outside the gene matches: 6. This receptor was identified in a man in his 60s with acute or convalescent COVID-19. The sequenced sample was peripheral blood. This chain connects TRBV6-4 to TRBJ2-3; 9 bases are a match to TRBD2. The CDR3 reads CASSRSGGESTDTQYF. In nucleotides, the CDR3 is TGTGCCAGCAGTCGTAGCGGGGGAGAGAGCACAGATACGCAGTATTTT.